One sample yielded the 5 T cell receptor beta chains listed below, sequenced in a study of blood T cells in healthy people across ages. A second PCR of about 7 to 12 cycles used a sample-barcoded 5' primer and a J-beta primer mix. TCRdb reprocessed the 5' RACE reads via MiXCR and lists one record per CDR3 protein. The sample holds about a million distinct CDR3 sequences, roughly half seen once. Sample: blood. The receptors shown here come from a woman aged 60-70 years in good health.

A few counts support this clonotype. CDR3 bases: TGCAGTGCCATAAACCCCGGGACAGGGGGCTTCGTGGACACAGATACGCAGTATTTT. It encodes CSAINPGTGGFVDTDTQYF. The chain uses TRBV20-1 and TRBJ2-3; 12 nucleotides match TRBD1. Per the germline V gene, CDR1 is DFQATT and CDR2 is SNEGSKA (reference sequence). This CDR3 comprises 19 residues. With V trimmed by 6 bases and J by 2 bases, 18 bases remained unmatched.

V gene TRBV2 combines with J gene TRBJ2-5, with D possibly matching TRBD2 (6 bases). Germline CDR1 reads SNHLY; CDR2 reads FYNNEI. V was cut by 3 bases and J by 13 bases, with 12 bases left in between. The length of the CDR3 is 11 residues. CDR3 amino acids: CASSDRGTWYF. In DNA, the CDR3 is TGTGCCAGCAGTGATCGGGGGACGTGGTACTTC.

The rearrangement joins TRBV7-6 to TRBJ2-1, with 7 bases lining up with TRBD2. Looked up from germline, CDR1 is SGHVS and CDR2 is FNYEAQ. The CDR3 consists of 17 residues. The ends lost 5 bases at V and 6 bases at J; junction bases unmatched: 16. CDR3 residues: CASSPRGAGDLGNEQFF. In DNA, the CDR3 is TGTGCCAGCAGCCCCCGAGGGGCGGGAGATTTGGGCAATGAGCAGTTCTTC.

The chain links TRBV29-1 to TRBJ2-1; D might be TRBD2 (5 bases). The V end was cut by 0 bases, the J end by 0 bases, with 6 bases between. CDR1 and CDR2 from the germline V gene are SQVTM and ANQGSEA. This CDR3 is built from 14 residues. CDR3 amino acids: CSVEEDFSYNEQFF. The CDR3 nucleotides are TGCAGCGTTGAAGAGGACTTCTCCTACAATGAGCAGTTCTTC.

Worth noting for this clonotype: One end of the junction fails to match germline, which may point to a read error. The rearrangement joins TRBV7-2 to TRBJ2-4; D unresolved. CDR3 length equals 16 residues. The V gene's germline CDR1 is SGHTA and CDR2 FQGNSA. The CDR3 protein is CVSSPWVSSAKNIQYF. The CDR3 nucleotides are TGTGTCAGCAGCCCGTGGGTGTCTAGTGCTAAAAACATTCAGTACTTC.